The T cell receptor beta chain under discussion was sequenced for a study of siplizumab effects on memory and regulatory T cells. Assay: immunoSEQ multiplex PCR; the TCRdb copy retains only in-frame clones and omits some. The sample has about 100,000 clones, 75% to 95% seen once. Germline-derived CDR1 and CDR2 are SGDLS and YYNGEE. V lost 4 bases and J lost 3, with 5 bases in between. The CDR3 is 12 residues long. The sequencing input was CD4+ T cells sorted from blood. The chain recombines TRBV9 with TRBJ2-1; D is undetermined. The clonotype comes from a human donor in good health. Some clones in this sample may be carry-over from other donors' samples. The CDR3 spells CASSRDYNEQFF. DNA of the CDR3: TGTGCCAGCAGCCGAGACTACAATGAGCAGTTCTTC.